The sequence of this T cell receptor (beta chain) was determined in a study of regulatory T cells in long-lasting Graves disease. Notes on the study in general: Persistent cases of Graves' showed reduced TCR diversity relative to newly diagnosed patients. Sampling was limited to peripheral blood rather than thyroid tissue. Newly diagnosed disease favored TRBV20-1 and TRBJ2-1 over persistent disease.

This clonotype was recorded at least ten times. Its antigen is undetermined. According to the study, TCR beta libraries were built with iRepertoire HTBI primers and CDR3-region Arm-PCR. Each CDR3 protein gets one entry after TCRdb re-called the multiplex PCR reads with MiXCR. The table records 250,000 to 400,000 distinct CDR3 sequences, about 18% of them present only once. The time point was: newly diagnosed GD, antithyroid drugs for less than 3 months. Extracted PBMC RNA gave rise to the TCR library. EDTA tubes were used for drawing nine milliliters of peripheral blood. The V end lost 7 bases, the J end lost 1 base, and 10 bases lay between the germline ends. Germline CDR1 MNHNS, CDR2 SASEGT. The CDR3 is 13 amino acids.

The sample consisted of peripheral blood mononuclear cells (PBMCs), taken at new diagnosis, from a patient treated with antithyroid drugs. This clonotype was obtained from a female donor with Graves disease. This rearrangement joins TRBV6-1 to TRBJ1-1, with no clear D. This CDR3 reads CASMPGRNTEAFF. Here the CDR3 DNA reads TGTGCCAGCATGCCGGGCAGGAACACTGAAGCTTTCTTT.